The T cell receptor beta chain under discussion was sequenced for a study of T cells in Graves' hyperthyroidism and ophthalmopathy. Across the study: Peripheral blood sampling occurred at initial diagnosis, before any treatment.

There are a few counts of this clonotype. No antigen is known for it. RNA transcripts yielded amplified TCR beta CDR3 regions. HTBI primers were used for first-round RT-PCR of the TCR CDR3. TCRdb re-called the multiplex PCR reads through MiXCR, storing one row per CDR3 protein. This repertoire shows about 640,000 distinct CDR3 sequences, about 20% found once; its top ten account for around a third. Uncontrolled infection, other autoimmune disease, pregnancy or lactation excluded patients. Out of 8.5 to 10 ml of fresh peripheral blood came the PBMCs. General observations from the study: Expanded thyroid clonotypes (above 0.001) were mostly also found in blood.

What was sequenced was blood. The receptor was isolated from a man younger than 40 with Graves' ophthalmopathy.

CDR3 coding DNA: TGCAGTGCACCCTTCGACAGGGGGCACTACGAGCAGTACTTC. Translated, it gives CSAPFDRGHYEQYF. The chain combines TRBV20-1 with TRBJ2-7, with 10 bases lining up with TRBD1. V dropped 6 bases and J dropped 3; count of bases not matched to a gene: 8. This CDR3 contains 14 residues. From germline, CDR1 is DFQATT and CDR2 SNEGSKA (reference sequence).